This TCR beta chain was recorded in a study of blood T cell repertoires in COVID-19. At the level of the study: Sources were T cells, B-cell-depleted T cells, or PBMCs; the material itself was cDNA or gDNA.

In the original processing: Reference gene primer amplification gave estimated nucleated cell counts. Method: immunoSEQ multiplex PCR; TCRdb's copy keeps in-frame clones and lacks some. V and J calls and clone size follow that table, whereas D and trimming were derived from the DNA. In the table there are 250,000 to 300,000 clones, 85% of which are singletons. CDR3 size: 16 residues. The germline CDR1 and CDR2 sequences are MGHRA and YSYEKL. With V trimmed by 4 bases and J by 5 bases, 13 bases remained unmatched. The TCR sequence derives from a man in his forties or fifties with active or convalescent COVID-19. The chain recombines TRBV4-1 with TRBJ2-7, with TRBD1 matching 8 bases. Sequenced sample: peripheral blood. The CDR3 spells CASSRQLTGDSDEQYF. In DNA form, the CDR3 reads TGCGCCAGCAGCCGACAACTGACAGGGGATTCGGACGAGCAGTACTTC.